This T cell receptor beta chain stems from a study of PD-1 blockade in mismatch repair-deficient tumors. The study's findings and limits: Tumor-resident clones, often absent from pretreatment blood, expanded after pembrolizumab and then contracted.

Assay used: immunoSEQ multiplex PCR; TCRdb lists only in-frame clones, some missing. The data contain approximately 20,000 clones, roughly four fifths of them seen just once; the ten biggest clones take up approximately 1.3%. All patients were mismatch repair deficient, assessed by either PCR or immunohistochemistry. Concerning this clone itself: What it binds is unknown.

The CDR3 contains 16 residues. Germline CDR1 SGHTA, CDR2 FQGNSA. With V trimmed by 5 bases and J by 8 bases, 7 bases remained unmatched. Material: PBMCs, obtained 52 weeks after starting pembrolizumab. This rearrangement joins TRBV7-2 to TRBJ2-2; 14 bases fit TRBD2. This receptor was obtained from an adult with mismatch repair-deficient cancer. The CDR3 bases are TGTGCCAGCAGCCCAAGACTAGCGGGAGGGACGGGGGAGCTGTTTTTT. It codes for CASSPRLAGGTGELFF.